The 9 T cell receptor beta chains below all came from one sample that was sequenced in a study of T cell responses to AZD1222 COVID-19 vaccine. The assay was immunoSEQ multiplex PCR, and TCRdb's table has in-frame clones only and misses some. The table shows roughly 180,000 clones, with about nine tenths occurring only once. The sample in question was peripheral blood, obtained 28 days after the second AZD1222 dose. The source of these receptors is an adult who received the AZD1222 COVID-19 vaccine.

In this sample, this clone turned up once. The CDR3 sequence: CAWSPTRGSEAFF. As DNA, the CDR3 is TGTGCCTGGAGTCCAACTAGGGGGTCCGAAGCTTTCTTT. This chain links TRBV30 with TRBJ1-1, with D possibly TRBD1 on 6 matching bases. The CDR3 is made up of 13 amino acids. Germline-derived CDR1 and CDR2 are GTSNPN and SVGIG (reference sequence). Trimming left V 2 bases short and J 8 bases short, with 15 bases between.

The rearrangement joins TRBV4-1 to TRBJ2-2; D is possibly TRBD2 (7 bases). Germline V gene lookup returns CDR1 MGHRA and CDR2 YSYEKL. The CDR3 runs 17 residues. V dropped 1 base and J dropped 1 base, with 13 bases sitting between them. The CDR3 region has the DNA TGCGCCAGCAGCCAAGCCGGGGGGCTGGGGAACACCGGGGAGCTGTTTTTT. Translating it yields CASSQAGGLGNTGELFF.

V usage is TRBV7-9 and J usage is TRBJ1-5; TRBD1 aligns across 8 bases. V lost 5 bases to trimming and J lost 5 bases; unmatched junction nucleotides: 17. Germline V gene lookup returns CDR1 SEHNR and CDR2 FQNEAQ (reference sequence). The CDR3 extends over 18 amino acids. Here the CDR3 reads CASSTLGQGNVKDQPQHF. The CDR3 DNA reads TGTGCCAGCAGCACATTAGGACAGGGAAACGTGAAAGATCAGCCCCAGCATTTT.

This clone showed up just once. The CDR3 loop is CASSVWLKGTSGGTEANTGELFF. CDR3 coding DNA: TGTGCCAGCAGCGTTTGGTTGAAGGGGACTAGCGGGGGGACAGAAGCGAACACCGGGGAGCTGTTTTTT. The V call is TRBV2, the J call TRBJ2-2; the match to TRBD2 covers 15 bases. The germline V gene has CDR1 SNHLY and CDR2 FYNNEI. Losses at the gene ends were 6 bases for V and 0 bases for J; bases not matched to a gene: 20. The CDR3 sequence is 23 residues long.

The chain joins TRBV5-1 to TRBJ2-2, with TRBD1 matching 9 bases. This CDR3 has 15 residues. Germline values: CDR1 SGHRS, CDR2 YFSETQ. J gave up 5 bases and V 4 bases, and 6 bases lay outside the gene matches. CDR3 DNA sequence: TGCGCCAGCAGCATACAGGGGGCGAGGACCGGGGAGCTGTTTTTT. Its translation: CASSIQGARTGELFF.

The chain carries TRBV28 and TRBJ1-2; a possible D gene is TRBD1 (5 bases). V lost 5 bases to trimming and J lost 7 bases, with 14 bases between them. The CDR3 covers 13 residues. Looked up from germline, CDR1 is MDHEN and CDR2 is SYDVKM. The CDR3 loop is CASSPNQGVGYTF. CDR3 sequence (DNA): TGTGCCAGCAGTCCCAATCAGGGAGTTGGCTACACCTTC.

The chain has TRBV19 and TRBJ1-1; 7 nucleotides agree with TRBD1. The CDR3 consists of 15 residues. Trimming removed 4 bases from V and 4 bases from J; junction bases left unmatched: 9. CDR1 is LNHDA and CDR2 is SQIVND in the germline V gene (reference sequence). The chain's CDR3 is CASSSPGQPTTEAFF. CDR3 sequence (DNA): TGTGCCAGTAGTAGCCCGGGACAGCCTACCACTGAAGCTTTCTTT.

CDR3 DNA: TGTGCCAGCTCAATACTAGCGGGAGAGCAGTTCTTC. It encodes CASSILAGEQFF. The chain joins TRBV18 to TRBJ2-1; TRBD2 agrees at 10 bases. The CDR3 totals 12 residues. CDR1 KGHSH and CDR2 LQKENI come from the germline V gene. After removal of 5 bases from V and 10 bases from J, the junction contained 2 bases not matched to a gene. Full variable domain (outside the CDR3, taken from reference TRBV18 and TRBJ2-1): NAGVMQNPRHLVRRRGQEARLRCSPMKGHSHVYWYRQLPEEGLKFMVYLQKENIIDESGMPKERFSAEFPKEGPSILRIQQVVRGDSAAYFCASSILAGEQFFGPGTRLTVL.

The CDR3 sequence: CASNPRAGNQPQHF. The CDR3 DNA follows: TGTGCCAGCAACCCGAGGGCGGGGAATCAGCCCCAGCATTTT. The chain is built from TRBV2 and TRBJ1-5; D is uncertain. Per germline, CDR1 SNHLY and CDR2 FYNNEI. CDR3 length: 14 amino acids. Trimming took 7 bases from V and 4 from J, leaving 14 bases between them.